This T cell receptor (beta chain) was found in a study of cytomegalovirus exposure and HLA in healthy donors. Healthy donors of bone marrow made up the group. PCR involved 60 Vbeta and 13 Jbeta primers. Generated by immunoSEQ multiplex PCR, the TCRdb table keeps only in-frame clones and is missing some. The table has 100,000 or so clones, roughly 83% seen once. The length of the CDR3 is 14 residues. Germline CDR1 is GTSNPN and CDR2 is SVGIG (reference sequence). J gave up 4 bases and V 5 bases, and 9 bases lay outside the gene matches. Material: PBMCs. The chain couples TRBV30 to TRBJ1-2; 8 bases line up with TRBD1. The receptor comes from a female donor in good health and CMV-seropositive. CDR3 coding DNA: TGTGCCTGGCGGGCCGGGACAGGCGCCTATGGCTACACCTTC. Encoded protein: CAWRAGTGAYGYTF.